Each of the 20 T cell receptor beta chains below was sequenced from the same sample in a study of blood T cell repertoires in COVID-19. The table came from immunoSEQ multiplex PCR; TCRdb's copy has only in-frame clones and leaves some out. Found here are 50,000 or so clones, approximately 95% of them singletons; the top ten hold about 1%. Material: peripheral blood. These receptors all come from a man between 60 and 75 years old with COVID-19, enrolled during active disease.

CDR3 sequence reads: CASSLVEGMNTEAFF. The CDR3, as DNA: TGTGCCAGCAGCTTAGTGGAGGGGATGAACACTGAAGCTTTCTTT. The chain carries TRBV11-2 and TRBJ1-1; D is perhaps TRBD1 (5 bases). V dropped 1 base and J dropped 0 bases, with 9 bases sitting between them. The CDR3 totals 15 residues. Germline V gives CDR1 SGHAT, CDR2 FQNNGV. Full variable domain (missing parts from reference TRBV11-2 and TRBJ1-1): EAGVAQSPRYKIIEKRQSVAFWCNPISGHATLYWYQQILGQGPKLLIQFQNNGVVDDSQLPKDRFSAERLKGVDSTLKIQPAKLEDSAVYLCASSLVEGMNTEAFFGQGTRLTVV.

The chain uses TRBV5-4 and TRBJ2-5; D uncertain. V gave up 0 bases and J gave up 3 bases, with 6 bases separating them. Germline V gene lookup returns CDR1 SGHNT and CDR2 YYREEE (reference sequence). The CDR3 extends over 13 amino acids. The CDR3, as DNA: TGTGCCAGCAGCTTGGGAGAAGAAGAGACCCAGTACTTC. It encodes CASSLGEEETQYF.

The chain employs TRBV7-2 and TRBJ1-4, with a weak D call TRBD1 (5 bases). Germline CDR1 is SGHTA and CDR2 is FQGNSA. The V gene lost 0 bases and the J gene lost 6 bases, with 14 bases spanning the gap. This CDR3 has 16 amino acids. CDR3 sequence (DNA): TGTGCCAGCAGCTTAGCCCCCGGCCAGGGCGATGAAAAACTGTTTTTT. Amino acid sequence: CASSLAPGQGDEKLFF.

V is TRBV4-2 and J is TRBJ2-7; 10 nucleotides line up with TRBD2. The J segment lost 2 bases and the V segment lost 0 bases, leaving 4 bases of the junction unmatched. Germline loops: CDR1 LGHNA, CDR2 YNFKEQ. There are 16 residues in the CDR3. The CDR3 DNA reads TGTGCCAGCAGCCAAGATGGGACTAGCGCGACCTACGAGCAGTACTTC. Translated: CASSQDGTSATYEQYF.

V usage is TRBV12-5 and J usage is TRBJ1-5; the D gene is possibly TRBD1 (5 bases). Deletions cut 7 bases from V and 4 bases from J, with 11 bases between. Germline loops: CDR1 LGHNT, CDR2 FRNRAP. The CDR3 loop spans 13 amino acids. CDR3 region: CASALAGNQPQHF. The CDR3 DNA reads TGTGCTAGTGCCCTCGCAGGGAATCAGCCCCAGCATTTT.

This clone occurred once. V gene TRBV6-5 combines with J gene TRBJ1-1; D gene uncertain. This CDR3 is 14 amino acids long. The germline V gene has CDR1 MNHEY and CDR2 SVGAGI. The V end was cut by 6 bases, the J end by 1 base, with 12 bases between. The CDR3 loop reads CASRFGRGNTEAFF. The CDR3 bases are TGTGCCAGCAGATTCGGGCGGGGGAACACTGAAGCTTTCTTT.

This rearrangement joins TRBV5-6 to TRBJ2-1; 9 nucleotides match TRBD1. Looked up from germline, CDR1 is SGHDT and CDR2 is YYEEEE. This CDR3 contains 13 residues. V dropped 4 bases and J dropped 6; count of bases not matched to a gene: 2. Here the CDR3 reads CASSGGQGNEQFF. In DNA, the CDR3 is TGTGCCAGCAGCGGGGGACAGGGCAATGAGCAGTTCTTC.

The V call is TRBV24-1, the J call TRBJ2-1; TRBD1 matches at 8 bases. The ends lost 5 bases at V and 6 bases at J; junction bases unmatched: 8. Germline V gene sequence: CDR1 KGHDR, CDR2 SFDVKD. This CDR3 has 15 amino acids. The CDR3 nucleotides read TGTGCCACCAGTGCTGGGACAGGACCTTTCAATGAGCAGTTCTTC. Translating it yields CATSAGTGPFNEQFF.

The count of this clone is one. The rearrangement links TRBV2 to TRBJ2-3, with a weak D call TRBD2 (7 bases). The V and J ends lost 7 bases and 3 bases respectively, with 14 bases between them. Germline-derived CDR1 and CDR2 are SNHLY and FYNNEI. This CDR3 is built from 14 residues. The CDR3 DNA reads TGTGCCAGCACCGGGGGGCTTAGTACAGATACGCAGTATTTT. It is translated as CASTGGLSTDTQYF.

The chain employs TRBV6-1 and TRBJ2-7; TRBD1 is a possible D gene (5 bases). Germline CDR1 MNHNS, CDR2 SASEGT. V shed 0 bases and J shed 4 bases, with 13 bases lying between them. CDR3 length: 15 amino acids. CDR3 region: CASSEADSFFYEQYF. The CDR3 coding sequence is TGTGCCAGCAGTGAAGCTGACAGCTTCTTTTACGAGCAGTACTTC.

The genes are TRBV4-3 and TRBJ2-1; TRBD2 agrees at 12 bases. CDR3 length equals 20 residues. The germline CDR1 and CDR2 sequences are LGHNA and YSLEER. The trim removed 0 bases at V and 1 base at J, leaving 10 bases unmatched. CDR3 sequence reads: CASSQEKWTSGTGSYNEQFF. Here the CDR3 DNA reads TGCGCCAGCAGCCAAGAAAAGTGGACTAGCGGGACGGGGTCCTACAATGAGCAGTTCTTC.

Only one count was recorded for this clone. V is TRBV30 and J is TRBJ2-2, with D unresolved. The CDR3 has 13 amino acids. Germline CDR1 and CDR2: GTSNPN and SVGIG (reference sequence). V lost 0 bases and J lost 0, with 2 bases in between. The CDR3 reads CAWSVTNTGELFF. As DNA, the CDR3 is TGTGCCTGGAGTGTTACGAACACCGGGGAGCTGTTTTTT.

The chain combines TRBV19 with TRBJ1-2, with 7 bases fitting TRBD1. Germline V gene lookup returns CDR1 LNHDA and CDR2 SQIVND (reference sequence). The CDR3 spans 13 residues. V lost 6 bases to trimming and J lost 2 bases; unmatched junction nucleotides: 3. CDR3 residues: CASRKTGNYGYTF. In DNA, the CDR3 is TGTGCCAGTAGGAAGACAGGGAACTATGGCTACACCTTC.

The chain links TRBV19 to TRBJ1-4; a possible D gene is TRBD1 (6 bases). This CDR3 is 15 amino acids long. Germline CDR1 is LNHDA and CDR2 is SQIVND (reference sequence). V was shortened by 3 bases and J by 5 bases, with 13 bases between the two germline ends. For the CDR3, the DNA is TGTGCCAGTAGTATTTCGACAGGCCTAAATGAAAAACTGTTTTTT. Its protein product is CASSISTGLNEKLFF. Variable domain in full (rest from reference TRBV19 and TRBJ1-4): DGGITQSPKYLFRKEGQNVTLSCEQNLNHDAMYWYRQDPGQGLRLIYYSQIVNDFQKGDIAEGYSVSREKKESFPLTVTSAQKNPTAFYLCASSISTGLNEKLFFGSGTQLSVL.

J is TRBJ1-4 and V is TRBV7-9, with 7 bases fitting TRBD1. The germline V gene has CDR1 SEHNR and CDR2 FQNEAQ (reference sequence). CDR3 length: 15 amino acids. V gave up 6 bases and J gave up 4 bases; unmatched junction bases: 8. The CDR3 DNA reads as TGTGCCAGCAGGGCCCGGGACAGTAGTAATGAAAAACTGTTTTTT. Protein: CASRARDSSNEKLFF.

The chain employs TRBV20-1 and TRBJ2-7; 10 bases map to TRBD1. This CDR3 is 10 amino acids long. The germline CDR1 and CDR2 sequences are DFQATT and SNEGSKA (reference sequence). Trimming cost V 7 bases and J 10 bases; bases outside gene matches: 4. The CDR3 is CSVGDRGQYF. CDR3 DNA sequence: TGCAGTGTAGGGGACAGGGGACAGTACTTC.

The V gene is TRBV12-3 or TRBV12-4, the J gene TRBJ1-2, with a weak D call TRBD1 (5 bases). V was pared by 1 base and J by 8 bases, with 5 bases between. This CDR3 has 11 residues. This CDR3 reads CASSLGGGYTF. DNA for the CDR3: TGTGCCAGCAGTTTAGGGGGCGGCTACACCTTC.

Comment on this clone: One end of the junction fails to match germline, which may point to a read error. This chain links TRBV11-2 with TRBJ2-7; D gene uncertain. The CDR3 has 12 amino acids. Germline CDR1 SGHAT, CDR2 FQNNGV. The CDR3 region is CASSLDVGPAHF. CDR3 nucleotide sequence: TGTGCCAGCAGCTTAGATGTAGGCCCAGCGCACTTC.

This clone has only one observation. The chain uses TRBV10-3 and TRBJ2-7, with D possibly TRBD1 on 6 matching bases. CDR3 length: 14 amino acids. Germline values: CDR1 ENHRY, CDR2 SYGVKD. Trimming cost V 6 bases and J 3 bases, with 15 bases left between them. For the CDR3, the DNA is TGTGCCATCAGAGATCCGGGACAACACTACGAGCAGTACTTC. This translates into CAIRDPGQHYEQYF.

The J gene is TRBJ2-5, the V gene TRBV7-9, with TRBD1 identical over 9 bases. This CDR3 has 17 residues. J was trimmed by 5 bases and V by 1 base; bases with no gene match: 11. Germline V lookup: CDR1 SEHNR, CDR2 FQNEAQ (reference sequence). CDR3 nucleotides: TGTGCCAGCAGCTTAGGGCGCCTGGACAGGGGTCGGGAGACCCAGTACTTC. It translates to CASSLGRLDRGRETQYF. The whole variable domain, filled in from reference TRBV7-9 and TRBJ2-5, reads DTGVSQNPRHKITKRGQNVTFRCDPISEHNRLYWYRQTLGQGPEFLTYFQNEAQLEKSRLLSDRFSAERPKGSFSTLEIQRTEQGDSAMYLCASSLGRLDRGRETQYFGPGTRLLVL.